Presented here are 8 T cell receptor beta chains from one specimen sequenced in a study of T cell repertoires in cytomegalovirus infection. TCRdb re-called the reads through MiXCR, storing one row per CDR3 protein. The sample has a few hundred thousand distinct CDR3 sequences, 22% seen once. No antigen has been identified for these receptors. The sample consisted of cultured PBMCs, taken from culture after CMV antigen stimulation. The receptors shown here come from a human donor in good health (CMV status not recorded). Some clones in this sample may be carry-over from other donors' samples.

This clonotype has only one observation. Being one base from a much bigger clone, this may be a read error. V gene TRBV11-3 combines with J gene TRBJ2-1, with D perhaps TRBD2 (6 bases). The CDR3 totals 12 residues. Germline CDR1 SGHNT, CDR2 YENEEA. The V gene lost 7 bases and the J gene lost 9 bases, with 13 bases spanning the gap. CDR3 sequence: CASNGGSGEQFF. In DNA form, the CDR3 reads TGTGCCAGCAATGGGGGGTCCGGTGAGCAGTTCTTC.

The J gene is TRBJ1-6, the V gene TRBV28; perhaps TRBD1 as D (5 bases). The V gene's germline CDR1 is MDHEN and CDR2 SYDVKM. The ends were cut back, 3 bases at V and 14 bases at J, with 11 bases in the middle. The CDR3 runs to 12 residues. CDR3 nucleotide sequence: TGTGCCAGCAGTTTCTATACAGGCTCCCTCCACTTT. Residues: CASSFYTGSLHF.

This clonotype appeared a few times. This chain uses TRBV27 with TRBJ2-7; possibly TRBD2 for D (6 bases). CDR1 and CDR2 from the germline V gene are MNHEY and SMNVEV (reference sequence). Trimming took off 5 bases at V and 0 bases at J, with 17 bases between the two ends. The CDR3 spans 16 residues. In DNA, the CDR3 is TGTGCCAGCAGTATTACTTGGGCTAGCGCCTCCTACGAGCAGTACTTC. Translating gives CASSITWASASYEQYF.

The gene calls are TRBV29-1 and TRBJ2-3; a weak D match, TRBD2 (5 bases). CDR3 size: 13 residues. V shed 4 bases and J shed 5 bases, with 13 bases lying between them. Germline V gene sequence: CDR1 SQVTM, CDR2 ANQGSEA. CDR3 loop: CSVVGGLGDTQYF. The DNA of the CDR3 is TGCAGCGTTGTCGGCGGGCTGGGAGATACGCAGTATTTT.

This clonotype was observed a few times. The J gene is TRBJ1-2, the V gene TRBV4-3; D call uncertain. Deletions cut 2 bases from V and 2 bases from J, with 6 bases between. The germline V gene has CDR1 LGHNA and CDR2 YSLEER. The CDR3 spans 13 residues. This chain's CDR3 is CASSQNNNYGYTF. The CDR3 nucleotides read TGCGCCAGCAGCCAAAACAACAACTATGGCTACACCTTC.

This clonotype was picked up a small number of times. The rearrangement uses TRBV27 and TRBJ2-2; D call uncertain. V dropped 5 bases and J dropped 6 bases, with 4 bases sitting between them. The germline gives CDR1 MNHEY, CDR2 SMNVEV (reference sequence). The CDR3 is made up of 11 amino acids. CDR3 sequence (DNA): TGTGCCAGCAGTAATGCCGGGGAGCTGTTTTTT. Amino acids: CASSNAGELFF.

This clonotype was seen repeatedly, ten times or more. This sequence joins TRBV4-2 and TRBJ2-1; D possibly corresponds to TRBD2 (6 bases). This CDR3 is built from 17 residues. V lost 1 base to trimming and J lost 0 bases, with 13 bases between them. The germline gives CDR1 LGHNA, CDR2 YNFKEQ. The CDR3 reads CASSQVNGGSSYNEQFF. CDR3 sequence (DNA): TGTGCCAGCAGCCAAGTAAACGGGGGATCCTCCTACAATGAGCAGTTCTTC.

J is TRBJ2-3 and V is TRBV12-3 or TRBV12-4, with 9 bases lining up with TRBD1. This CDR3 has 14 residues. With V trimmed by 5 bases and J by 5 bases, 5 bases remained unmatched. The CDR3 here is CASSKGQGGDTQYF. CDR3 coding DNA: TGTGCCAGCAGTAAGGGACAGGGTGGAGATACGCAGTATTTT.